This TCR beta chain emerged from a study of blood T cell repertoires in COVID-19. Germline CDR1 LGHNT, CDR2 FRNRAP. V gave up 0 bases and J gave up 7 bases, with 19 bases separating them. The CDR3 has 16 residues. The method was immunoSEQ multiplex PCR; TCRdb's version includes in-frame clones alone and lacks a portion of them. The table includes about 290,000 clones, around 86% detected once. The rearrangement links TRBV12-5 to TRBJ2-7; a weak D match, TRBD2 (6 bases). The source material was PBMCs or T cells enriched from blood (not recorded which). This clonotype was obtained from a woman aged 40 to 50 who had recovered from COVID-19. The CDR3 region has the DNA TGTGCTAGTGGTTTGGTACGAGTGGGGTACGGGGGAGAGCAGTACTTC. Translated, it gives CASGLVRVGYGGEQYF.